This T cell receptor (beta chain) was identified in a study of breast tumors, draining lymph nodes, adjacent tissues. The lymph nodes were axillary draining lymph nodes from breast cancer patients. Germline V gene sequence: CDR1 SGHTA, CDR2 FQGTGA. Trimming left V 5 bases short and J 8 bases short, with 15 bases between. This CDR3 is built from 13 residues. This clonotype appeared many times. Its target is not known. TCRdb analysed the multiplex PCR reads with MiXCR anew, one entry per CDR3 protein. The table has roughly 110,000 distinct CDR3 sequences, 30% seen once. Overall study findings and caveats: Compared with lymph nodes, tumors were less diverse; compared with nontumor tissue, more. Data only fit, rather than demonstrated, lymph node origin of most tumor T cells. Compared with basal-like, luminal-like tumors shared significantly more repertoire with nontumor tissue.

V and J are TRBV7-3 and TRBJ1-2; D unresolved. The receptor's source is a female donor with breast cancer. Some clones in this sample may be carry-over from other donors' samples. Source material: axillary lymph node tissue. In DNA, the CDR3 is TGTGCCAGCAGCCTAGCCCACGGAGGAGGCTACACCTTC. Encoded protein: CASSLAHGGGYTF.